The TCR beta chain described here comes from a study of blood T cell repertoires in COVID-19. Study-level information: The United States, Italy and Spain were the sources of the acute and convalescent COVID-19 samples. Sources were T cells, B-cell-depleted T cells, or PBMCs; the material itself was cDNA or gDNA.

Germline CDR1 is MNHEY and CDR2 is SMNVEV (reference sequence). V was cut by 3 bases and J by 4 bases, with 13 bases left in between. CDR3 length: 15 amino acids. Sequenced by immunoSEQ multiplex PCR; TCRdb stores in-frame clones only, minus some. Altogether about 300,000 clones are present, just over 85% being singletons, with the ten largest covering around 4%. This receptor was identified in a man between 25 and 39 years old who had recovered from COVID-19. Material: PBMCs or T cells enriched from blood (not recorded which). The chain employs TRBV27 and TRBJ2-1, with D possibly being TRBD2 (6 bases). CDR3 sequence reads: CASSFRRDGYNEQFF. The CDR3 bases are TGTGCCAGCAGTTTCAGGCGGGATGGGTACAATGAGCAGTTCTTC.